What follows are 15 T cell receptor beta chains derived from one specimen sequenced in a study of control samples from healthy donors and cancer patients. The table came from immunoSEQ multiplex PCR; TCRdb's copy has only in-frame clones and leaves some out. The sample has 100,000 to 120,000 clones; over 75% are singletons. Sequenced material: PBMCs. The receptor set was obtained from a woman in her sixties or seventies with lung cancer.

This clone is a singleton in its sample. This sequence joins TRBV19 and TRBJ1-5; D perhaps matches TRBD1 (6 bases). Germline loops: CDR1 LNHDA, CDR2 SQIVND (reference sequence). The CDR3 extends over 13 amino acids. Trimming took off 5 bases at V and 4 bases at J, with 9 bases between the two ends. CDR3 amino acids: CASSSGQNQPQHF. CDR3 DNA: TGTGCCAGTAGTTCAGGACAGAATCAGCCCCAGCATTTT.

The gene calls are TRBV5-8 and TRBJ1-1; TRBD1 matches at 8 bases. The V gene end was trimmed by 3 bases and the J gene end by 4 bases; junction bases not matched to a gene: 2. Germline V lookup: CDR1 SGHTS, CDR2 YDEGEE. This CDR3 contains 13 residues. As DNA, the CDR3 is TGTGCCAGCAGCTCCAGGGGGCTCACTGAAGCTTTCTTT. This translates into CASSSRGLTEAFF.

This chain joins TRBV7-3 and TRBJ1-2; maybe TRBD1 (5 bases). Trimming removed 4 bases at V and 3 bases at J, with 12 bases between. The CDR3 extends over 14 amino acids. The V gene's germline CDR1 is SGHTA and CDR2 FQGTGA. CDR3 sequence (DNA): TGTGCCAGCAGCTCGGGGCCAGCGGACTATGGCTACACCTTC. Translation: CASSSGPADYGYTF.

The V call is TRBV2, the J call TRBJ2-3, with 8 bases identical to TRBD2. This CDR3 has 14 residues. V trimming: 7 bases; J trimming: 2 bases; junction bases outside the gene matches: 5. From germline, CDR1 is SNHLY and CDR2 FYNNEI. In nucleotides, the CDR3 is TGTGCCAGCATGAGGACTAGCTACACAGATACGCAGTATTTT. It specifies CASMRTSYTDTQYF.

V is TRBV27 and J is TRBJ1-4; 7 bases are shared with TRBD1. The V and J ends lost 3 bases and 10 bases, in that order; junction bases with no gene match: 5. The CDR3 covers 13 residues. CDR1 and CDR2 from the germline V gene are MNHEY and SMNVEV (reference sequence). CDR3 sequence reads: CASSFPAGGKLFF. The DNA of the CDR3 is TGTGCCAGCAGTTTTCCGGCAGGGGGAAAACTGTTTTTT. Looking up the rest from reference TRBV27 and TRBJ1-4 gives the full variable domain: EAQVTQNPRYLITVTGKKLTVTCSQNMNHEYMSWYRQDPGLGLRQIYYSMNVEVTDKGDVPEGYKVSRKEKRNFPLILESPSPNQTSLYFCASSFPAGGKLFFGSGTQLSVL.

The chain is built from TRBV6-5 and TRBJ1-2, with 7 bases matching TRBD1. The germline V gene encodes CDR1 MNHEY and CDR2 SVGAGI. V gave up 6 bases and J gave up 4 bases; unmatched junction bases: 5. This CDR3 is 13 amino acids long. CDR3 in amino acids: CASRGQEVYGYTF. CDR3 DNA: TGTGCCAGCAGAGGACAGGAGGTCTATGGCTACACCTTC.

This chain uses TRBV7-2 with TRBJ1-1; D gene uncertain. The CDR3 is 17 amino acids. Trimming cost V 2 bases and J 2 bases, with 18 bases left between them. Per the germline V gene, CDR1 is SGHTA and CDR2 is FQGNSA. The CDR3 loop is CASSLLGSGGPNTEAFF. DNA of the CDR3: TGTGCCAGCAGCTTATTGGGCTCCGGTGGTCCTAACACTGAAGCTTTCTTT. Supplemented by reference TRBV7-2 and TRBJ1-1, the full variable domain reads GAGVSQSPSNKVTEKGKDVELRCDPISGHTALYWYRQSLGQGLEFLIYFQGNSAPDKSGLPSDRFSAERTGGSVSTLTIQRTQQEDSAVYLCASSLLGSGGPNTEAFFGQGTRLTVV.

The CDR3 protein is CASSPVGETDTQYF. The CDR3 bases are TGTGCCAGCAGCCCGGTGGGAGAGACAGATACGCAGTATTTT. J is TRBJ2-3 and V is TRBV3-1 (or the pseudogene TRBV3-2); the D gene is possibly TRBD2 (5 bases). Per the germline V gene, CDR1 is LGHDT and CDR2 is YNNKEL (reference sequence). Trimming pared 4 bases from V and 3 bases from J, leaving 11 bases between. CDR3 size: 14 residues.

The rearrangement links TRBV7-2 to TRBJ1-3; D is possibly TRBD1 (6 bases). The CDR3 runs to 15 residues. From germline, CDR1 is SGHTA and CDR2 FQGNSA. The V and J ends lost 5 bases and 0 bases respectively, with 11 bases between them. The CDR3 region has the DNA TGTGCCAGCAGCGTTGGACAGAGCTCTGGAAACACCATATATTTT. It codes for CASSVGQSSGNTIYF. The variable domain in full, completed from reference TRBV7-2 and TRBJ1-3, reads GAGVSQSPSNKVTEKGKDVELRCDPISGHTALYWYRQSLGQGLEFLIYFQGNSAPDKSGLPSDRFSAERTGGSVSTLTIQRTQQEDSAVYLCASSVGQSSGNTIYFGEGSWLTVV.

This rearrangement joins TRBV5-6 to TRBJ1-3; 7 bases line up with TRBD1. The CDR3 runs 14 residues. The ends lost 4 bases at V and 8 bases at J; junction bases unmatched: 9. Germline lookup yields CDR1 SGHDT and CDR2 YYEEEE. The CDR3 reads CASSKRQGWDTIYF. The DNA for the CDR3 is TGTGCCAGCAGCAAAAGACAGGGTTGGGACACCATATATTTT.

The chain joins TRBV5-1 to TRBJ2-2; no clear D. CDR1 is SGHRS, CDR2 YFSETQ, per germline. Deletions cut 0 bases from V and 5 bases from J, with 11 bases between. The CDR3 runs to 15 residues. CDR3 coding DNA: TGCGCCAGCAGCTTGGACGGTCTAGAGACCGGGGAGCTGTTTTTT. Translation: CASSLDGLETGELFF.

V usage is TRBV27 and J usage is TRBJ1-1; D not resolved. Germline assignment: CDR1 MNHEY and CDR2 SMNVEV (reference sequence). CDR3 length equals 15 residues. The V end lost 6 bases, the J end lost 3 bases, and 17 bases lay between the germline ends. The CDR3 here is CASSNGRFSDTEAFF. As DNA, the CDR3 is TGTGCCAGCAGCAACGGACGATTTTCGGACACTGAAGCTTTCTTT.

V gene TRBV27 combines with J gene TRBJ1-2; tentatively, D is TRBD1 (6 bases). The CDR3 consists of 13 residues. Trimming took off 5 bases at V and 5 bases at J, with 12 bases between the two ends. Germline V gene lookup returns CDR1 MNHEY and CDR2 SMNVEV (reference sequence). This CDR3 is CASSRTGRYGYTF. DNA for the CDR3: TGTGCCAGCAGTCGAACAGGGAGATATGGCTACACCTTC.

The rearrangement uses TRBV5-6 and TRBJ1-1; tentatively, D is TRBD1 (5 bases). V was clipped by 0 bases and J by 1 base, with 10 bases between them. Germline loops: CDR1 SGHDT, CDR2 YYEEEE. The length of the CDR3 is 15 residues. CDR3 region: CASSLATGTNTEAFF. DNA for the CDR3: TGTGCCAGCAGCTTGGCCACAGGAACGAACACTGAAGCTTTCTTT. The whole variable domain, remainder taken from reference TRBV5-6 and TRBJ1-1, is DAGVTQSPTHLIKTRGQQVTLRCSPKSGHDTVSWYQQALGQGPQFIFQYYEEEERQRGNFPDRFSGHQFPNYSSELNVNALLLGDSALYLCASSLATGTNTEAFFGQGTRLTVV.

V is TRBV6-2 or TRBV6-3 and J is TRBJ1-1, with 8 bases identical to TRBD1. This CDR3 spans 14 amino acids. CDR1 and CDR2 from the germline V gene are MNHEY and SVGEGT. V trimming: 6 bases; J trimming: 11 bases; junction bases outside the gene matches: 14. The CDR3 sequence is CASSSRTGRAPAFF. As DNA, the CDR3 is TGTGCCAGCAGCTCCCGGACAGGGAGGGCGCCCGCTTTCTTT.